This T cell receptor (beta chain) stems from a study of cytomegalovirus exposure and HLA in healthy donors. Study at large: Inside one of the first data releases sat about 85 million unique TCRs taken from HLA-typed donors.

The PCR contained 60 Vbeta and 13 Jbeta primers. Produced via immunoSEQ multiplex PCR; TCRdb's table is partial and in-frame only. The sample yields approximately 150,000 clones, 80% seen once. With regard to this clone: Its antigen remains unknown.

Study-wide findings and caveats: Diagnosis of cytomegalovirus status made by the classifier reportedly showed high specificity and sensitivity.

Sample: PBMCs. The clonotype originates from a man aged 30 to 39 in good health and CMV-seronegative.

CDR3 nucleotides: TGTGCCAGCAGCTTAGAGGACAGGGCCTATGGCTACACCTTC. This translates into CASSLEDRAYGYTF. V usage is TRBV7-9 and J usage is TRBJ1-2; 8 nucleotides align to TRBD1. J gave up 4 bases and V 1 base, and 2 bases lay outside the gene matches. Germline CDR1 SEHNR, CDR2 FQNEAQ (reference sequence). The CDR3 runs 14 residues. The variable domain in full, completed from reference TRBV7-9 and TRBJ1-2, reads DTGVSQNPRHKITKRGQNVTFRCDPISEHNRLYWYRQTLGQGPEFLTYFQNEAQLEKSRLLSDRFSAERPKGSFSTLEIQRTEQGDSAMYLCASSLEDRAYGYTFGSGTRLTVV.